This TCR beta chain came from a study of blood T cells in healthy people across ages. Findings of the study overall: Diversity was higher, and naive CD4+ cells more numerous, in long-lived donors than in aged donors.

This CDR3 spans 15 amino acids. Trimming removed 8 bases from V and 6 bases from J, with 19 bases in between. Germline V gene sequence: CDR1 MNHEY, CDR2 SVGAGI. Using a J-beta primer mix together with a sample-barcoded 5' primer, a second PCR was run for roughly 6 to 12 cycles. TCRdb redid the calling of the 5' RACE reads with MiXCR, one entry per CDR3 protein. The sample holds roughly 1,300,000 distinct CDR3 sequences, approximately 63% seen once. On this clonotype: The target antigen is unknown.

The clonotype was recovered from a young man in good health. The sequenced material came from blood. V and J are TRBV6-5 and TRBJ1-4; D unresolved. The CDR3 spells CASPKIAPAHEKLFF. The CDR3 nucleotides are TGTGCCAGCCCCAAGATTGCCCCAGCGCATGAAAAACTGTTTTTT.